This T cell receptor (beta chain) was captured in a study of blood T cell repertoires in COVID-19. Germline V gene lookup returns CDR1 MNHEY and CDR2 SVGAGI. Trimming left V 5 bases short and J 3 bases short, with 8 bases between. The CDR3 length is 14 residues. Sequencing was performed with immunoSEQ multiplex PCR; in TCRdb, only in-frame clones are kept and a portion is missing. The sample lists 19,000 or so clones, roughly 90% occurring once. Sequencing was done on a sample of peripheral blood. The V call is TRBV6-5, the J call TRBJ1-6; possible D gene TRBD1, 6 bases. The clonotype originates from a man between 65 and 79 years old with active COVID-19. CDR3 nucleotide sequence: TGTGCCAGCAGTACAGGGAACTATAATTCACCCCTCCACTTT. Translation: CASSTGNYNSPLHF.